This T cell receptor beta chain was identified during a study of identifying expanded T cells in peripheral blood. Study-wide results and limits: Differentially abundant clones: about 1.1 between replicates, 16.4 at 2 to 3 weeks, less than 20 at four. Across healthy donors, higher total template counts meant significantly greater roughly 2-week count variance.

Germline assignment: CDR1 MNHEY and CDR2 SVGAGI. This CDR3 is built from 16 residues. The ends were cut back, 3 bases at V and 10 bases at J, with 19 bases in the middle. During the collection period, no donor immune events like infections were recorded. Libraries were prepared by immunoSEQ multiplex PCR; TCRdb keeps only in-frame clonotypes and omits some of them. The sample contains about 110,000 clones, around 89% of which appear only once. Notes on this clone: The antigen is unknown.

The chain carries TRBV6-5 and TRBJ1-6; a weak D match, TRBD1 (6 bases). The receptor was isolated from a person between 18 and 75 years old in good health. The specimen was blood. The CDR3, as DNA: TGTGCCAGCAGTTATGACCGGGACACTCTTAACTCACCCCTCCACTTT. Amino acid sequence: CASSYDRDTLNSPLHF.